These T cell receptor beta chains were read from a single sample in a study of cytotoxic CD8 clonotypes in ibrutinib-treated CLL. Method: immunoSEQ multiplex PCR; TCRdb's copy keeps in-frame clones and lacks some. The data contain around 310,000 clones, roughly 79% of them seen just once; the ten biggest clones take up about 6.7%. The sequenced sample was PBMCs, obtained before ibrutinib treatment. All receptors derive from a human donor with chronic lymphocytic leukemia. Each CDR3 is given with its conserved first and last residue. The D gene is left open where the match is weak. For some rows the clone size is stated as once, few or many, or as a class when expanded; others skip it.

. | TRBJ2-3 | TRBD1 | TRBV7-8 | CASSMTGTADTQYF | TGTGCCAGCAGTATGACAGGGACGGCAGATACGCAGTATTTT
. | TRBJ1-2 | . | TRBV6-5 | CASSYFESAASGGYTF | TGTGCCAGCAGTTACTTCGAGTCGGCTGCTTCTGGTGGCTACACCTTC
. | TRBJ2-2 | . | TRBV4-3 | CASSQEIPTSFLGGELFF | TGCGCCAGCAGCCAAGAGATACCTACTAGCTTTTTAGGCGGGGAGCTGTTTTTT
. | TRBJ2-1 | . | TRBV10-3 | CAISEFKRAPYNEQFF | TGTGCCATCAGTGAGTTTAAGCGGGCGCCCTACAATGAGCAGTTCTTC
few | TRBJ2-1 | . | TRBV5-4 | CASSFNNEQFF | TGTGCCAGCAGCTTCAACAATGAGCAGTTCTTC
. | TRBJ2-2 | . | TRBV4-1 | CASSLLGGWTGELFF | TGCGCCAGCAGCCTGCTGGGGGGCTGGACCGGGGAGCTGTTTTTT
. | TRBJ2-7 | . | TRBV4-2 | CASSLSGVVYEQYF | TGTGCCAGCAGCCTATCGGGAGTCGTCTACGAGCAGTACTTC
. | TRBJ2-7 | TRBD2 | TRBV5-1 | CASSFGGVAYEQYF | TGCGCCAGCAGCTTTGGGGGGGTGGCCTACGAGCAGTACTTC
. | TRBJ1-2 | TRBD1 | TRBV11-2 | CASSLTGGDYGYTF | TGTGCCAGCAGCTTAACAGGGGGCGACTATGGCTACACCTTC
. | TRBJ2-7 | TRBD1 | TRBV4-2 | CASSQDGTGELEQYF | TGTGCCAGCAGCCAAGATGGGACAGGAGAACTCGAGCAGTACTTC
. | TRBJ1-2 | . | TRBV5-1 | CASSPSGANYGYTF | TGCGCCAGCTCCCCTAGCGGTGCTAACTATGGCTACACCTTC
few | TRBJ1-3 | . | TRBV7-6 | CASSHGRSSGNTIYF | TGTGCCAGCAGCCACGGACGGAGCTCTGGAAACACCATATATTTT
. | TRBJ2-2 | . | TRBV10-3 | CAISGSLPGELFF | TGTGCCATCAGTGGGTCGTTACCCGGGGAGCTGTTTTTT
. | TRBJ2-1 | TRBD2 | TRBV11-1 | CASSYGTSSSNEQFF | TGTGCCAGCAGCTATGGGACTAGCTCCAGCAATGAGCAGTTCTTC
once | TRBJ1-1 | . | TRBV7-9 | CASSFKGGDHAFF | TGTGCCAGCAGCTTTAAGGGAGGAGATCACGCTTTCTTT
. | TRBJ2-7 | . | TRBV5-1 | CASSLFWGPDYEQYF | TGCGCCAGCAGTCTATTTTGGGGACCGGACTACGAGCAGTACTTC
few | TRBJ1-5 | . | TRBV7-8 | CASSFGQDYRPQHF | TGTGCCAGCAGCTTTGGACAAGACTATCGGCCCCAGCATTTT
. | TRBJ2-1 | TRBD1 | TRBV27 | CASIRTGANYNEQFF | TGTGCCAGCATTAGGACAGGGGCGAACTACAATGAGCAGTTCTTC
. | TRBJ2-3 | TRBD2 | TRBV18 | CASSPMLAGRVTDTQYF | TGTGCCAGCTCACCAATGCTAGCGGGAAGGGTCACAGATACGCAGTATTTT
. | TRBJ2-7 | TRBD2 | TRBV7-6 | CASSLAPAGGPSYEQYF | TGTGCCAGCAGCTTAGCGCCAGCGGGAGGGCCTTCCTACGAGCAGTACTTC
many | TRBJ2-5 | . | TRBV5-1 | CASSPLGGSETQYF | TGCGCCAGCAGCCCACTTGGAGGGTCTGAGACCCAGTACTTC
. | TRBJ1-3 | TRBD1 | TRBV19 | CASSQIYRDSYTVSSGNTIYF | TGTGCCAGTAGTCAGATCTACCGGGACAGTTATACCGTTAGCTCTGGAAACACCATATATTTT
. | TRBJ2-7 | TRBD2 | TRBV7-9 | CASSYPSGANPNEQYF | TGTGCCAGCAGCTACCCGAGCGGGGCAAACCCTAACGAGCAGTACTTC
. | TRBJ1-4 | TRBD1 | TRBV28 | CATKGQADNEKLFF | TGTGCCACAAAGGGACAGGCCGATAATGAAAAACTGTTTTTT
. | TRBJ2-1 | . | TRBV19 | CASSIRAYNEQFF | TGTGCCAGTAGTATTAGGGCTTACAATGAGCAGTTCTTC
. | TRBJ1-1 | . | TRBV6-5 | CASSGQTKAFF | TGTGCCAGCAGTGGACAGACCAAAGCTTTCTTT
few | TRBJ1-2 | TRBD1 | TRBV19 | CASSTRQGDGYTF | TGTGCCAGTAGTACCCGACAGGGGGATGGCTACACCTTC
. | TRBJ2-1 | . | TRBV5-6 | CASSLGAWGSEFF | TGTGCCAGCAGCTTGGGGGCTTGGGGATCTGAGTTCTTC
. | TRBJ2-3 | . | TRBV28 | CASSSPPGTDTQYF | TGTGCCAGCAGTTCCCCTCCTGGCACAGATACGCAGTATTTT
once | TRBJ2-4 | . | TRBV6-6 | CASRTNKDGLYF | TGTGCCAGCAGGACTAATAAGGATGGTCTGTACTTC
. | TRBJ2-1 | TRBD2 | TRBV30 | CAWTPGTSGRQFF | TGTGCCTGGACCCCCGGGACTAGCGGGAGGCAGTTCTTC
. | TRBJ2-5 | . | TRBV6-1 | CASSEVWGGGETQYF | TGTGCCAGCAGTGAAGTTTGGGGTGGGGGAGAGACCCAGTACTTC